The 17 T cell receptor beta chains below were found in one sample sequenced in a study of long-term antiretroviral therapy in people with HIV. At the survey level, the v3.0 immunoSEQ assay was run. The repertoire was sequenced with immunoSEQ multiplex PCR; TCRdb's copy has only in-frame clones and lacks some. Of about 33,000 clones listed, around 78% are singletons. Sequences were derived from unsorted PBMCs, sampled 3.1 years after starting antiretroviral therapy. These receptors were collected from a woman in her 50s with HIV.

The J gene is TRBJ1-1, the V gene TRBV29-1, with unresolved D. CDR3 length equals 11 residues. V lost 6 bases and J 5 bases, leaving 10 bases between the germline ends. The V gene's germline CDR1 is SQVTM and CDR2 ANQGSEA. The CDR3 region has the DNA TGCAGCGTCCATCGGGGAACTGAAGCTTTCTTT. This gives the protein CSVHRGTEAFF.

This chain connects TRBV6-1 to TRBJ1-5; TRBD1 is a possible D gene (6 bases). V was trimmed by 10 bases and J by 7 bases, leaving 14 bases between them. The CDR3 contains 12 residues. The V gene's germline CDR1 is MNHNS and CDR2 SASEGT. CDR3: CATKTGEQPQHF. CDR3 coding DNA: TGTGCCACCAAGACAGGAGAACAGCCCCAGCATTTT.

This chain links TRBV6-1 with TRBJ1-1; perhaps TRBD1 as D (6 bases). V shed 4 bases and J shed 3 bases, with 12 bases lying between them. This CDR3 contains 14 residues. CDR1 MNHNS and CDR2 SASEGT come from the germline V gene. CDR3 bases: TGTGCCAGCAGTGTACAGGGAAGGGACACTGAAGCTTTCTTT. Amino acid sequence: CASSVQGRDTEAFF.

The CDR3 bases are TGTGCCAGCAGCTTTGGGGACAGCGGCTTCTTC. This translates into CASSFGDSGFF. The gene calls are TRBV7-8 and TRBJ2-1, with 7 nucleotides matching TRBD1. The length of the CDR3 is 11 residues. V was clipped by 3 bases and J by 16 bases; unmatched bases: 6. In germline, CDR1 is SGHVS, CDR2 FQNEAQ.

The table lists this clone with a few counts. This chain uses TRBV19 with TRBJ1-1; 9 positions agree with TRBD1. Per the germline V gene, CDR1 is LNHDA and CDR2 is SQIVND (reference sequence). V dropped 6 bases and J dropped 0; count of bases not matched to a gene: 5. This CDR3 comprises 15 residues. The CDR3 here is CASRLGTGMNTEAFF. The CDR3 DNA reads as TGTGCCAGTAGACTTGGGACAGGGATGAACACTGAAGCTTTCTTT.

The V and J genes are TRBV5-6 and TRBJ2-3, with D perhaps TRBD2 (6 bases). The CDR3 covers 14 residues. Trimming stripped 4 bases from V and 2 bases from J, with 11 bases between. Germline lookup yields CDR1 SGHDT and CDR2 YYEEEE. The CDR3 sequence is CASSPGGYTDTQYF. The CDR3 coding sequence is TGTGCCAGCAGCCCTGGAGGGTACACAGATACGCAGTATTTT. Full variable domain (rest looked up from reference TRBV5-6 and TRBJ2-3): DAGVTQSPTHLIKTRGQQVTLRCSPKSGHDTVSWYQQALGQGPQFIFQYYEEEERQRGNFPDRFSGHQFPNYSSELNVNALLLGDSALYLCASSPGGYTDTQYFGPGTRLTVL.

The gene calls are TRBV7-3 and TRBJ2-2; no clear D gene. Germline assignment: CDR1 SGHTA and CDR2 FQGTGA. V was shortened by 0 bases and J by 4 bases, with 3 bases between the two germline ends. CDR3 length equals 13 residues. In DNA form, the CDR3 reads TGTGCCAGCAGCTTAACGACCACCGGGGAGCTGTTTTTT. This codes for CASSLTTTGELFF. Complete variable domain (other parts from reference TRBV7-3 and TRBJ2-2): GAGVSQTPSNKVTEKGKYVELRCDPISGHTALYWYRQSLGQGPEFLIYFQGTGAADDSGLPNDRFFAVRPEGSVSTLKIQRTERGDSAVYLCASSLTTTGELFFGEGSRLTVL.

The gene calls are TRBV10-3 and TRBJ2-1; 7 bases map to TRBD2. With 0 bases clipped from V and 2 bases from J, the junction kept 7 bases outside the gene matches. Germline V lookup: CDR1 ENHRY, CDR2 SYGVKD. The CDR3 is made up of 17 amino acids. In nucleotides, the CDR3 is TGTGCCATCAGTGAGTCCGTGTTGGGAGGGCCCTACAATGAGCAGTTCTTC. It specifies CAISESVLGGPYNEQFF.

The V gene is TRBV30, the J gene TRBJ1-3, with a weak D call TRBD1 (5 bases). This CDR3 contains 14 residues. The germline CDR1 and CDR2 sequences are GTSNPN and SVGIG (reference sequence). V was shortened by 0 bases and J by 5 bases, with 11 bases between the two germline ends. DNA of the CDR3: TGTGCCTGGAGTGTAGGGTCAGGGAGAAACACCATATATTTT. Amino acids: CAWSVGSGRNTIYF.

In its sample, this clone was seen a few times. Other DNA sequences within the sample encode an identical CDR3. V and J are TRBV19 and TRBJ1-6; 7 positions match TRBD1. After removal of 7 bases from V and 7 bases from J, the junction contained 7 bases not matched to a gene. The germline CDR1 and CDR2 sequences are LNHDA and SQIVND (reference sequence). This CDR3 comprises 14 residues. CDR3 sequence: CASTWDSLNSPLHF. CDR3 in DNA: TGTGCCAGTACCTGGGACAGCCTAAATTCACCCCTCCACTTT.

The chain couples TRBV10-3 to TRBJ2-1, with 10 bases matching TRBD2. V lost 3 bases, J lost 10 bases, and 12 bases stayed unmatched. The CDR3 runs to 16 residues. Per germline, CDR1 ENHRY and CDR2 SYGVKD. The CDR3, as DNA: TGTGCCATCAGTGATCTAGCGGGGGCCGGGTACGGGGAGCAGTTCTTC. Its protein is CAISDLAGAGYGEQFF.

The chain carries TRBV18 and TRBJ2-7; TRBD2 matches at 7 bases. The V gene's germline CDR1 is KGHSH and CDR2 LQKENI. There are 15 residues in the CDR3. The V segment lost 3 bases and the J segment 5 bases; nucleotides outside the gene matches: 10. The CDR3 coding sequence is TGTGCCAGCTCACCTTCTAACAGCCGGGGGGACGAGCAGTACTTC. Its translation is CASSPSNSRGDEQYF.

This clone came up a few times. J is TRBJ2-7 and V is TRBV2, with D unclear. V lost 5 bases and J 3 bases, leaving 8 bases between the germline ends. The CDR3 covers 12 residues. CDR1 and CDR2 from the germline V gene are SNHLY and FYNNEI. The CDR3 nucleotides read TGTGCCAGCAGTTCGATTTTCTACGAGCAGTACTTC. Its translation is CASSSIFYEQYF. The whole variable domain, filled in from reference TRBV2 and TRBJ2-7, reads EPEVTQTPSHQVTQMGQEVILRCVPISNHLYFYWYRQILGQKVEFLVSFYNNEISEKSEIFDDQFSVERPDGSNFTLKIRSTKLEDSAMYFCASSSIFYEQYFGPGTRLTVT.

In DNA, the CDR3 is TGCGCCAGCAGCTTGGAATTTACCGGGGAGCTGTTTTTT. It translates to CASSLEFTGELFF. The rearrangement uses TRBV5-1 and TRBJ2-2; D remains ambiguous. This CDR3 has 13 amino acids. Germline V CDR1 and CDR2: SGHRS, YFSETQ. Deletions cut 0 bases from V and 5 bases from J, with 5 bases between. Drawing the rest from reference TRBV5-1 and TRBJ2-2, the complete variable domain is KAGVTQTPRYLIKTRGQQVTLSCSPISGHRSVSWYQQTPGQGLQFLFEYFSETQRNKGNFPGRFSGRQFSNSRSEMNVSTLELGDSALYLCASSLEFTGELFFGEGSRLTVL.

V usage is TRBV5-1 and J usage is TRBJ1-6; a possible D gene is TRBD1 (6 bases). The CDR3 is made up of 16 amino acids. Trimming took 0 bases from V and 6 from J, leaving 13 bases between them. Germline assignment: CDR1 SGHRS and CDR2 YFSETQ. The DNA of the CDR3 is TGCGCCAGCAGCTTGGGTAGCGCCAGGGGTAATTCACCCCTCCACTTT. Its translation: CASSLGSARGNSPLHF.

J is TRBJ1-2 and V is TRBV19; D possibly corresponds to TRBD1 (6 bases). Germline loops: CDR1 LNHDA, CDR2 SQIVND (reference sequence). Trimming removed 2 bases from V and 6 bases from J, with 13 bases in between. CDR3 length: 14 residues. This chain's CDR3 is CASSIRAGEHGYTF. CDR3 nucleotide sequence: TGTGCCAGTAGTATAAGGGCAGGGGAACATGGCTACACCTTC.

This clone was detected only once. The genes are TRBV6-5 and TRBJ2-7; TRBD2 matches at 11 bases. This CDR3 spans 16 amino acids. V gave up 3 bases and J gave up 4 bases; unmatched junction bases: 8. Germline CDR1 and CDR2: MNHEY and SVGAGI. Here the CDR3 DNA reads TGTGCCAGCAGTTATCAAATTAGCGGGGGGGGATACGAGCAGTACTTC. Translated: CASSYQISGGGYEQYF.